The 29 T cell receptor beta chains in this list originate from one sample, sequenced in a study of CD8 T cells in Susac syndrome. Roughly 0.5 to 1 ug RNA was reverse transcribed with random hexamers. TCRdb re-derived calls from the immunoSEQ multiplex PCR reads in MiXCR, one entry per CDR3 protein. Counted here are a few hundred thousand distinct CDR3 sequences, around 95% occurring once; the ten biggest clones make up approximately 0.07%. Sequencing was carried out using CD4+ T cells from PBMCs. The receptor source for this set is a human donor with multiple sclerosis.

In its sample, this clonotype was seen a few times. This rearrangement joins TRBV7-9 to TRBJ1-5; D is unclear. This CDR3 contains 13 residues. Between the trimmed V and J ends, which lost 3 bases and 1 base, there was a span of 4 bases. CDR1 and CDR2 (germline): SEHNR, FQNEAQ (reference sequence). CDR3 nucleotide sequence: TGTGCCAGCAGCTTTCGCAGCAATCAGCCCCAGCATTTT. Translating gives CASSFRSNQPQHF.

The rearrangement joins TRBV5-1 to TRBJ1-5, with D hard to call. Germline loops: CDR1 SGHRS, CDR2 YFSETQ. Trimming removed 3 bases from V and 1 base from J, with 5 bases in between. The CDR3 loop spans 13 amino acids. CDR3 in DNA: TGCGCCAGCAGCTCGGGGAGCAATCAGCCCCAGCATTTT. Amino acid sequence: CASSSGSNQPQHF.

This chain links TRBV20-1 with TRBJ2-4; TRBD1 matches 8 bases. Per the germline V gene, CDR1 is DFQATT and CDR2 is SNEGSKA (reference sequence). This CDR3 has 17 residues. V trimming: 6 bases; J trimming: 1 base; junction bases outside the gene matches: 14. The chain's CDR3 is CSAIDRGGNNAKNIQYF. The CDR3 DNA reads as TGCAGTGCCATTGACAGGGGAGGTAATAACGCCAAAAACATTCAGTACTTC.

This clonotype was observed once. This chain joins TRBV7-6 and TRBJ2-5, with 10 positions matching TRBD1. CDR1 SGHVS and CDR2 FNYEAQ come from the germline V gene. The CDR3 runs to 15 residues. Trimming removed 7 bases from V and 4 bases from J; junction bases left unmatched: 9. CDR3 loop: CASTRPGQGIETQYF. The CDR3 DNA reads as TGTGCCAGCACCCGACCGGGACAGGGGATAGAGACCCAGTACTTC.

The chain combines TRBV14 with TRBJ2-7; D unresolved. Germline CDR1 SGHDN, CDR2 FVKESK. The germline V and J ends were trimmed by 0 bases and 6 bases, with 18 bases remaining between them. This CDR3 has 16 residues. DNA for the CDR3: TGTGCCAGCAGCCAAGATTTCGCCTTCCGGCGCGGCGAGCAGTACTTC. Protein: CASSQDFAFRRGEQYF.

The chain employs TRBV7-2 and TRBJ2-1; TRBD2 matches 7 bases. The ends lost 5 bases at V and 7 bases at J; junction bases unmatched: 20. This CDR3 spans 18 amino acids. Germline V CDR1 and CDR2: SGHTA, FQGNSA. DNA of the CDR3: TGTGCCAGCAGCCACCCGAGGGCGGGGCGGGAGTGGAAGAATGAGCAGTTCTTC. Its translation: CASSHPRAGREWKNEQFF.

This clonotype came up once. The V gene is TRBV5-6, the J gene TRBJ2-1, with 9 bases aligning to TRBD1. With V trimmed by 3 bases and J by 8 bases, 6 bases remained unmatched. Germline V gene sequence: CDR1 SGHDT, CDR2 YYEEEE. The CDR3 spans 14 residues. The CDR3 sequence is CASSSGTGLDEQFF. In nucleotides, the CDR3 is TGTGCCAGCAGCTCGGGGACAGGGTTGGATGAGCAGTTCTTC.

V and J are TRBV12-3 or TRBV12-4 and TRBJ1-1; TRBD1 might be the D (6 bases). The CDR3 runs 15 residues. Trimming removed 6 bases from V and 1 base from J, with 15 bases in between. The CDR3 spells CASRSGTPRNTEAFF. The CDR3 DNA is TGTGCCAGCAGGAGCGGGACACCTAGGAACACTGAAGCTTTCTTT.

J is TRBJ1-1 and V is TRBV29-1, with a possible D match to TRBD1 (5 bases). CDR1 and CDR2 (germline): SQVTM, ANQGSEA. The CDR3 has 14 residues. V was pared by 7 bases and J by 4 bases, with 19 bases between. The CDR3: CSAGTPGEGTEAFF. CDR3 sequence (DNA): TGCAGCGCCGGGACCCCGGGGGAGGGCACTGAAGCTTTCTTT.

The chain links TRBV4-2 to TRBJ1-1; TRBD1 agrees at 8 bases. The V and J ends lost 3 bases and 1 base, in that order; junction bases with no gene match: 4. Germline lookup yields CDR1 LGHNA and CDR2 YNFKEQ. The CDR3 length is 15 residues. CDR3 coding DNA: TGTGCCAGCAGCCAGGAGGGACAGGCGAACACTGAAGCTTTCTTT. It translates to CASSQEGQANTEAFF.

V is TRBV4-1 and J is TRBJ2-7; D might be TRBD2 (5 bases). V was cut by 1 base and J by 5 bases, with 18 bases left in between. Per the germline V gene, CDR1 is MGHRA and CDR2 is YSYEKL. CDR3 length: 16 residues. Here the CDR3 DNA reads TGCGCCAGCAGCCAAGTCCCCTCCGCGACCGGGGACGAGCAGTACTTC. This sequence encodes CASSQVPSATGDEQYF.

The table lists this clonotype with a few counts. The chain uses TRBV3-1 and TRBJ2-7; the D is unclear. Germline V CDR1 and CDR2: LGHDT, YNNKEL (reference sequence). There are 13 residues in the CDR3. V dropped 2 bases and J dropped 5 bases, with 10 bases sitting between them. CDR3 region: CASSQFRLHEQYF. CDR3 nucleotides: TGTGCCAGCAGCCAATTCAGGCTACACGAGCAGTACTTC.

This chain uses TRBV10-3 with TRBJ2-7, with D hard to call. The CDR3 has 13 residues. The germline V gene encodes CDR1 ENHRY and CDR2 SYGVKD. V shed 0 bases and J shed 7 bases, with 10 bases lying between them. The CDR3 sequence: CAISESTIGEQYF. In nucleotides, the CDR3 is TGTGCCATCAGTGAGTCGACAATTGGAGAGCAGTACTTC.

The chain combines TRBV29-1 with TRBJ2-2; 9 bases agree with TRBD2. V lost 3 bases to trimming and J lost 6 bases; unmatched junction nucleotides: 8. Germline-derived CDR1 and CDR2 are SQVTM and ANQGSEA. The CDR3 contains 15 residues. The CDR3: CSVENRGGGAGELFF. The DNA for the CDR3 is TGCAGCGTTGAGAACCGCGGGGGGGGCGCCGGGGAGCTGTTTTTT.

As concerns this clonotype: The germline gene is not matched at one end of the junction; a read error may be the cause. The chain uses TRBV16 and TRBJ1-4, with a tentative D call TRBD1 (5 bases). The length of the CDR3 is 16 residues. Germline V gene lookup returns CDR1 KGHSY and CDR2 FQNENV. The CDR3 DNA reads as TGTGCCAGTAGCCCAGCGGGACCTCACCCCAATGAAAAACTGTTTTTT. Its translation: CASSPAGPHPNEKLFF.

The chain recombines TRBV11-2 with TRBJ2-5; possible D gene TRBD2, 5 bases. Between the trimmed V and J ends, which lost 4 bases and 2 bases, there was a span of 11 bases. The CDR3 runs to 14 residues. CDR1 and CDR2 from the germline V gene are SGHAT and FQNNGV. This CDR3 reads CASSYAGGQETQYF. The CDR3 DNA is TGTGCCAGCAGCTATGCTGGCGGGCAAGAGACCCAGTACTTC.

The rearrangement joins TRBV24-1 to TRBJ2-1; 8 bases line up with TRBD2. Germline CDR1 and CDR2: KGHDR and SFDVKD. The CDR3 extends over 17 amino acids. V gave up 0 bases and J gave up 4 bases; unmatched junction bases: 7. Here the CDR3 DNA reads TGTGCCACCAGTGATTTGCAGGGCGGGGGGTCTTACAATGAGCAGTTCTTC. Amino acids: CATSDLQGGGSYNEQFF.

V usage is TRBV6-1 and J usage is TRBJ2-5; 8 bases line up with TRBD2. The CDR3 is 13 amino acids. The J segment lost 5 bases and the V segment lost 8 bases, leaving 7 bases of the junction unmatched. Germline V gene sequence: CDR1 MNHNS, CDR2 SASEGT. In DNA form, the CDR3 reads TGTGCCAGCGGGCGGGAGGCGCGGGAGACCCAGTACTTC. It translates to CASGREARETQYF.

V is TRBV7-2 and J is TRBJ1-2; TRBD1 agrees at 7 bases. The V segment lost 5 bases and the J segment 7 bases; nucleotides outside the gene matches: 13. The CDR3 runs 15 residues. Germline CDR1 and CDR2: SGHTA and FQGNSA. The CDR3 nucleotides are TGTGCCAGCAGCCTTCTATCTGGACAGGCTTCTGGCTACACCTTC. This encodes CASSLLSGQASGYTF.

The rearrangement joins TRBV20-1 to TRBJ1-3, with a weak D call TRBD1 (6 bases). In germline, CDR1 is DFQATT, CDR2 SNEGSKA (reference sequence). V was cut by 6 bases and J by 5 bases, with 17 bases left in between. The CDR3 runs to 14 residues. CDR3 residues: CSARPAGARNTIYF. As DNA, the CDR3 is TGCAGTGCCCGGCCGGCAGGGGCTAGAAACACCATATATTTT.

The CDR3 loop is CASSPRGAGGQETQYF. CDR3 coding DNA: TGTGCCAGTAGTCCCCGGGGTGCGGGGGGCCAAGAGACCCAGTACTTC. The chain recombines TRBV19 with TRBJ2-5, with TRBD2 matching 8 bases. CDR3 length: 16 residues. Germline loops: CDR1 LNHDA, CDR2 SQIVND (reference sequence). Trimming cost V 5 bases and J 1 base; bases outside gene matches: 9.

The rearrangement joins TRBV6-5 to TRBJ2-5; 8 nucleotides line up with TRBD2. CDR3 size: 15 residues. Looked up from germline, CDR1 is MNHEY and CDR2 is SVGAGI. Trimming cost V 6 bases and J 4 bases; bases outside gene matches: 10. CDR3 nucleotides: TGTGCCAGCAGCCCCCGGCGGGAGGTGGCAGAGACCCAGTACTTC. Protein product: CASSPRREVAETQYF.

This rearrangement joins TRBV5-4 to TRBJ2-3; 10 nucleotides align to TRBD2. Germline CDR1 and CDR2: SGHNT and YYREEE (reference sequence). The CDR3 runs 17 residues. V was pared by 3 bases and J by 0 bases, with 7 bases of the junction left unmatched. Written as DNA, the CDR3 is TGTGCCAGCAGCTCCAATAGCGGGAGGACTAGCACAGATACGCAGTATTTT. Protein: CASSSNSGRTSTDTQYF.

A single count supports this clonotype. The CDR3 DNA is TGTGCCACCAGCAGAGAGAGGGATTCCGGGGAGCTGTTTTTT. Translating gives CATSRERDSGELFF. V and J are TRBV15 and TRBJ2-2; TRBD2 might be the D (5 bases). Germline loops: CDR1 LNHNV, CDR2 YYDKDF (reference sequence). This CDR3 has 14 residues. Trimming stripped 0 bases from V and 6 bases from J, with 8 bases between.

The chain links TRBV9 to TRBJ1-5; perhaps TRBD1 as D (6 bases). Germline V gene sequence: CDR1 SGDLS, CDR2 YYNGEE. The V and J ends lost 8 bases and 0 bases respectively, with 12 bases between them. The CDR3 runs 14 residues. CDR3 in DNA: TGTGCCAGTGGGGGCCTAAATAGCAATCAGCCCCAGCATTTT. Amino acids: CASGGLNSNQPQHF.

The rearrangement joins TRBV3-1 to TRBJ2-3; D call uncertain. V was trimmed by 1 base and J by 7 bases, leaving 6 bases between them. This CDR3 has 12 amino acids. Germline V gene lookup returns CDR1 LGHDT and CDR2 YNNKEL (reference sequence). The CDR3 is CASSQGPYTQYF. The DNA for the CDR3 is TGTGCCAGCAGCCAAGGTCCGTATACGCAGTATTTT.

The chain combines TRBV5-1 with TRBJ1-1; TRBD1 is a possible D gene (5 bases). The CDR3 totals 13 residues. Between the trimmed V and J ends, which lost 4 bases and 3 bases, there was a span of 10 bases. Germline CDR1 is SGHRS and CDR2 is YFSETQ. The CDR3 spells CASSQTDYTEAFF. The CDR3 DNA reads as TGCGCCAGCAGCCAGACAGATTACACTGAAGCTTTCTTT.

The genes are TRBV10-1 and TRBJ2-1, with TRBD2 identical over 12 bases. Germline lookup yields CDR1 WNHNN and CDR2 SYGVQD (reference sequence). This CDR3 is built from 15 residues. The V and J ends lost 11 bases and 6 bases, in that order; junction bases with no gene match: 11. The CDR3 here is CARWASGGASNEQFF. The DNA for the CDR3 is TGCGCCCGGTGGGCTAGCGGGGGGGCTAGCAATGAGCAGTTCTTC.

The chain has TRBV2 and TRBJ2-2; D is uncertain. V gave up 0 bases and J gave up 7 bases, with 3 bases separating them. CDR3 length equals 12 residues. Germline V gives CDR1 SNHLY, CDR2 FYNNEI. The CDR3 DNA follows: TGTGCCAGCAGTGAAGCACGCGGGGAGCTGTTTTTT. Encoded protein: CASSEARGELFF.